The sequence of this T cell receptor (beta chain) was determined in a study of T cell responses to AZD1222 COVID-19 vaccine. Study-wide results and limits: A mostly white British donor set with more females was recruited, and clonal diversity was possibly underestimated. Spike-wide coverage was observed for vaccine-associated CD4 TCRs, with dominant responses at 160-218 and 743-854. Repertoire sampling occurred only after the peak T cell response.

The method was immunoSEQ multiplex PCR; TCRdb's version includes in-frame clones alone and lacks a portion of them. The sample has about 120,000 clones, roughly 89% seen once. Germline CDR1 reads SGHAT; CDR2 reads FQNNGV. The CDR3 is 15 amino acids. On this clone itself: The antigen is not known. Mismatch with germline at one junction end may stem from a read error.

Source: peripheral blood, taken on day 0 of AZD1222 vaccination. The TCR was taken from an adult in good health. The chain joins TRBV11-2 to TRBJ1-4, with D perhaps TRBD1 (5 bases). In DNA, the CDR3 is TGTGCCAGCAGCTTAGATTGGGGGACTACTGAAAAACTGTTTTTT. Protein product: CASSLDWGTTEKLFF.